Below, 16 T cell receptor beta chains from the same sample are listed, as sequenced in a study of T cell repertoires in cytomegalovirus infection. TCRdb processed the reads anew with MiXCR; each CDR3 protein has one entry. The table has 45,000 to 75,000 distinct CDR3 sequences, 25% to 40% seen once. No cognate antigen is known for these TCRs. Source material: PBMCs, sequenced either directly or after in vitro stimulation (not recorded which). The origin of the receptors is a human donor in good health (CMV status not recorded). Some clones in this sample may be carry-over from other donors' samples.

This chain uses TRBV19 with TRBJ2-3; D ambiguous. CDR3 length: 11 residues. V lost 3 bases and J 3 bases, leaving 1 base between the germline ends. The germline V gene has CDR1 LNHDA and CDR2 SQIVND (reference sequence). The CDR3 region is CASSMTDTQYF. The CDR3 DNA sequence: TGTGCCAGTAGTATGACAGATACGCAGTATTTT.

The rearrangement joins TRBV18 to TRBJ2-7, with D possibly TRBD2 on 5 matching bases. This CDR3 comprises 13 residues. Trimming removed 6 bases from V and 0 bases from J, with 9 bases in between. In germline, CDR1 is KGHSH, CDR2 LQKENI. The DNA for the CDR3 is TGTGCCAGCTCCGCCGGGGTCTCCTACGAGCAGTACTTC. This gives the protein CASSAGVSYEQYF.

This clonotype was picked up many times. The chain carries TRBV7-2 and TRBJ2-1; the D gene is possibly TRBD2 (5 bases). The V gene's germline CDR1 is SGHTA and CDR2 FQGNSA. The V gene lost 4 bases and the J gene lost 8 bases, with 15 bases spanning the gap. The CDR3 extends over 14 amino acids. The CDR3 bases are TGTGCCAGCAGCTCGCTGATGGGAGTTCATGAGCAGTTCTTC. It yields the protein CASSSLMGVHEQFF.

This clonotype was detected a few times. The V and J genes are TRBV15 and TRBJ1-5; TRBD1 agrees at 7 bases. Germline V gene lookup returns CDR1 LNHNV and CDR2 YYDKDF (reference sequence). This CDR3 region has 17 residues. Trimming at V came to 5 bases and at J to 3 bases, leaving 13 bases not matched to a gene. CDR3 in amino acids: CATSVYRGATPNQPQHF. The CDR3 bases are TGTGCCACCAGCGTGTACAGGGGCGCTACTCCCAATCAGCCCCAGCATTTT.

This sequence joins TRBV3-1 and TRBJ1-1; 7 bases map to TRBD1. Germline V gene lookup returns CDR1 LGHDT and CDR2 YNNKEL (reference sequence). V was clipped by 0 bases and J by 9 bases; unmatched bases: 7. The CDR3 runs to 14 residues. The CDR3, as DNA: TGTGCCAGCAGCCAAGATCGATGGGACAGTAAAGCTTTCTTT. Amino acid sequence: CASSQDRWDSKAFF.

This chain uses TRBV19 with TRBJ2-7; 8 bases agree with TRBD2. Germline loops: CDR1 LNHDA, CDR2 SQIVND (reference sequence). CDR3 length: 14 residues. Germline trimming cut 5 bases from V and 1 base from J; bases unmatched to any gene: 4. For the CDR3, the DNA is TGTGCCAGTAGTTCAGCGGGAGAGTCCTACGAGCAGTACTTC. Residues: CASSSAGESYEQYF. Looking up the rest from reference TRBV19 and TRBJ2-7 gives the full variable domain: DGGITQSPKYLFRKEGQNVTLSCEQNLNHDAMYWYRQDPGQGLRLIYYSQIVNDFQKGDIAEGYSVSREKKESFPLTVTSAQKNPTAFYLCASSSAGESYEQYFGPGTRLTVT.

The chain is built from TRBV29-1 and TRBJ2-1, with 8 nucleotides matching TRBD2. The germline gives CDR1 SQVTM, CDR2 ANQGSEA. V gave up 0 bases and J gave up 6 bases; unmatched junction bases: 7. CDR3 length equals 15 residues. CDR3 protein: CSVEDLREGPNEQFF. CDR3 sequence (DNA): TGCAGCGTTGAAGATCTCCGGGAGGGCCCCAATGAGCAGTTCTTC.

The chain combines TRBV2 with TRBJ2-1, with D possibly being TRBD2 (5 bases). The CDR3 covers 14 residues. Trimming cost V 7 bases and J 6 bases, with 16 bases left between them. The V gene's germline CDR1 is SNHLY and CDR2 FYNNEI. The CDR3 DNA is TGTGCCAGCACCGACGGACTCTCGGGCAATGAGCAGTTCTTC. Translated, it gives CASTDGLSGNEQFF.

This clonotype was picked up a small number of times. As DNA, the CDR3 is TGCGCCAGCGCCGGGGGGGCGACAGATACGCAGTATTTT. Translating it yields CASAGGATDTQYF. This chain connects TRBV5-1 to TRBJ2-3; 8 bases are a match to TRBD2. The CDR3 is 13 residues long. Germline V CDR1 and CDR2: SGHRS, YFSETQ. The V and J ends lost 7 bases and 3 bases, in that order; junction bases with no gene match: 4.

This clonotype has more than one count but fewer than ten. The chain carries TRBV10-3 and TRBJ2-5; no clear D gene. Germline V lookup: CDR1 ENHRY, CDR2 SYGVKD. There are 12 residues in the CDR3. Trimming removed 4 bases from V and 5 bases from J, with 8 bases in between. In DNA, the CDR3 is TGTGCCATCAGTGGTCCCACTGAGACCCAGTACTTC. Amino acid sequence: CAISGPTETQYF.

The chain links TRBV5-4 to TRBJ2-7; TRBD2 might be the D (7 bases). CDR1 and CDR2 (germline): SGHNT, YYREEE (reference sequence). The ends were cut back, 3 bases at V and 1 base at J, with 14 bases in the middle. The CDR3 length is 15 residues. CDR3 sequence reads: CASSSVQGGSYEQYF. CDR3 DNA: TGTGCCAGCAGCTCGGTACAGGGAGGGTCCTACGAGCAGTACTTC.

This clonotype has at least ten counts. The CDR3 bases are TGTGCCAGCAGTGAACTAGCGGGGGGCTCTAGCACAGATACGCAGTATTTT. The encoded protein is CASSELAGGSSTDTQYF. This rearrangement joins TRBV25-1 to TRBJ2-3; 11 nucleotides match TRBD2. J was trimmed by 0 bases and V by 2 bases; bases with no gene match: 4. Germline V CDR1 and CDR2: MGHDK, SYGVNS. The CDR3 covers 17 residues.

The table lists this clonotype with many counts. The V gene is TRBV6-2 or TRBV6-3, the J gene TRBJ1-1; no firm D call. Germline V gives CDR1 MNHEY, CDR2 SVGEGT. This CDR3 comprises 14 residues. The V and J ends lost 7 bases and 4 bases respectively, with 16 bases between them. The CDR3 DNA follows: TGTGCCAGCATCTCAACTGTGGGGTTCACTGAAGCTTTCTTT. This gives the protein CASISTVGFTEAFF.

The rearrangement joins TRBV19 to TRBJ1-5; D is ambiguous. CDR1 is LNHDA, CDR2 SQIVND, per germline (reference sequence). The germline V and J ends were trimmed by 2 bases and 4 bases, with 12 bases remaining between them. CDR3 size: 15 residues. CDR3 protein: CASSIFGVSNQPQHF. CDR3 in DNA: TGTGCCAGTAGTATATTTGGCGTTAGTAATCAGCCCCAGCATTTT.

This chain uses TRBV20-1 with TRBJ1-5; D gene ambiguous. CDR3 length equals 13 residues. In germline, CDR1 is DFQATT, CDR2 SNEGSKA (reference sequence). V was cut by 3 bases and J by 2 bases, with 8 bases left in between. The CDR3 region has the DNA TGCAGTGCTAGGGGGTCGGGCAATCAGCCCCAGCATTTT. It translates to CSARGSGNQPQHF.

This clonotype was counted a few times. The V and J genes are TRBV12-3 or TRBV12-4 and TRBJ2-1; no firm D call. Trimming shortened V by 1 base and J by 10 bases, and 8 bases separated the two germline ends. The CDR3 loop spans 12 amino acids. For the CDR3, the DNA is TGTGCCAGCAGTTTAGGGTCTCAGGAGCAGTTCTTC. Protein sequence: CASSLGSQEQFF.